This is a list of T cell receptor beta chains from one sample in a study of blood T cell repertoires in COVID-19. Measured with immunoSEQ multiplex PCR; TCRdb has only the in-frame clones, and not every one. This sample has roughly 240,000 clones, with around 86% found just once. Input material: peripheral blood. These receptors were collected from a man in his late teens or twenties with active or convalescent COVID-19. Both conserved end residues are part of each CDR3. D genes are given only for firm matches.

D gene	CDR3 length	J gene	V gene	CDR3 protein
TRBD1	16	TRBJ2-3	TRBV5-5	CASTRGGQGVTDTQYF
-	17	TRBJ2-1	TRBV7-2	CASSLDTTGYRSGEQFF
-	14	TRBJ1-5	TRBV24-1	CATSGPRSNQPQHF
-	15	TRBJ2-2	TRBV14	CASSQLVASSGELFF
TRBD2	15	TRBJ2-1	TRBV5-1	CASRSLAGGSNEQFF
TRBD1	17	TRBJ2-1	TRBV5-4	CASSPKIGTGTYNEQFF
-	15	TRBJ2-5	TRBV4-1	CASSQVPGAQETQYF
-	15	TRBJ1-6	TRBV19	CASSMEGSSYSPLHF
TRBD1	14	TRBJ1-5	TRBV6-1	CASSERQGRQPQHF
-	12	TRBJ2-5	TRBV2	CASVGSQETQYF
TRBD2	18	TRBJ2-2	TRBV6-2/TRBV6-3	CASSQNLPGGTNTGELFF
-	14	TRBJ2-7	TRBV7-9	CASSQGGSSYEQYF
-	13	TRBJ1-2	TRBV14	CASSQVTAYGYTF
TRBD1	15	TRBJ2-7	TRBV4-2	CASSQAGQGAGEQYF
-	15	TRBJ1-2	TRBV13	CASSPGTGANYGYTF
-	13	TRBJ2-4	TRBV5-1	CASSLHGENIQYF
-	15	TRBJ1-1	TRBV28	CASKSHQGRVAEAFF
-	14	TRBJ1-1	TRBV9	CASSVDFGNTEAFF
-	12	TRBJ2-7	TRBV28	CASSSDSYEQYF
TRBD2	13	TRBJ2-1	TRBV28	CATGAGGVDEQFF
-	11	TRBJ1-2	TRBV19	CASSTPRGYTF
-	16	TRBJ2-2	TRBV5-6	CASSLVLAANTGELFF
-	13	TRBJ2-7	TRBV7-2	CASSLREVGEQYF
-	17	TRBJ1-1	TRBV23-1	CASSQGSQGSVNTEAFF
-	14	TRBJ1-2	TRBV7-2	CASSLRAGYYGYTF
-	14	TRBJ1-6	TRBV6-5	CASSSGAINSPLHF
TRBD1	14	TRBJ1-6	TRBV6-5	CATARDRENSPLHF
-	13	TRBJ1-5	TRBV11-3	CASEGTPNQPQHF
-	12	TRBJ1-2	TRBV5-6	CASHAGASGYTF
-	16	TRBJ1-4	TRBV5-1	CASSNSTGTTNEKLFF
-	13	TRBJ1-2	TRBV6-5	CASKLTGKFGYTF
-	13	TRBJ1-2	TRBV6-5	CASSLTANYGYTF
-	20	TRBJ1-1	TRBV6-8	CASSYREYSPGEKFDTEAFF